This T cell receptor (beta chain) is from a study of shared T cell receptors in the human thymus. The length of the CDR3 is 13 residues. Unmatched junction bases numbered 5, after V lost 5 bases and J lost 6 bases. Per germline, CDR1 SGHVS and CDR2 FQNEAQ. Sequenced by immunoSEQ multiplex PCR; TCRdb stores in-frame clones only, minus some. In the table there are about 660,000 clones, roughly 90% of which are singletons. The same sample was also used in a study of human thymus T cells.

Sequenced sample: thymocytes. The origin of this receptor is a boy in the first two years of life with a congenital heart defect. The chain carries TRBV7-8 and TRBJ1-2; TRBD1 matches at 8 bases. The CDR3 protein is CASSIGTGNGYTF. The CDR3 coding sequence is TGTGCCAGCAGCATCGGGACAGGCAATGGCTACACCTTC.